What follows is one TCR beta chain and its context. What it binds is unknown. Data came from immunoSEQ multiplex PCR; TCRdb stores just in-frame clones and leaves some out. The sample yields some 81,000 clones, 85% to 90% seen once. Germline CDR1 and CDR2: MNHNS and SASEGT. J gave up 8 bases and V 4 bases, and 11 bases lay outside the gene matches. The CDR3 loop spans 16 amino acids. This specimen belongs to a study of T cell responses to AZD1222 COVID-19 vaccine. Study observations and caveats: Targeting of unmutated variant regions was reportedly seen in nearly half of spike-specific TCRs.

Analyses pooled second doses at about 4 or about 12 weeks. The chain links TRBV6-1 to TRBJ2-4, with 10 nucleotides matching TRBD2. This clonotype was sampled from an adult who received the AZD1222 COVID-19 vaccine. The source material was peripheral blood, sampled 28 days after the second AZD1222 dose. The CDR3 region has the DNA TGTGCCAGCAGTGTCCTCTCCGGGACTAGCGCCCACATTCAGTACTTC. Translated: CASSVLSGTSAHIQYF.